What follows is one T cell receptor (beta chain) and its context. This sample stems from a study of tumor-infiltrating lymphocytes in primary liver carcinoma. Germline-derived CDR1 and CDR2 are MNHEY and SVGAGI. V was pared by 6 bases and J by 5 bases, with 7 bases of the junction left unmatched. This CDR3 region has 15 residues. Germline DNA was also extracted, with blood RNA taken from unsorted whole blood. TCR beta cDNA was reverse-transcribed from around 0.55 ug of total RNA. The reaction used a constant-region primer and ProtoScript II reverse transcriptase. A slightly modified ARM-PCR protocol with three nested multiplex PCR rounds produced these TCR beta libraries. The opening two PCR rounds, around 11 cycles each, paired TRBV1-TRBV30 forward primers with a C-beta reverse primer. TCRdb reanalysed the multiplex PCR reads using MiXCR and keeps one entry per CDR3 protein. Of 300,000 to 350,000 distinct CDR3 sequences in the sample, less than 70% are singletons; the top ten hold about 6.3%.

The clonotype was recovered from a man aged 40-50 years with primary liver carcinoma and hepatitis B virus infection. This rearrangement joins TRBV6-5 to TRBJ2-3, with 11 bases fitting TRBD2. Source material: peripheral blood. The CDR3 sequence: CASRLLAGERDTQYF. In DNA form, the CDR3 reads TGTGCCAGCAGGTTACTAGCGGGAGAGAGAGATACGCAGTATTTT.